Below, 21 T cell receptor beta chains from the same sample are listed, as sequenced in a study of cytomegalovirus exposure and HLA in healthy donors. PCR amplification relied on 60 Vbeta primers (plus 13 Jbeta primers). TCRdb's copy holds only in-frame clones and misses some; the assay was immunoSEQ multiplex PCR. The sample consists of about 120,000 clones, about three fifths of them appearing once. Sequenced input: PBMCs. All receptors come from a woman aged 40-49 years in good health and CMV-seropositive.

The genes are TRBV5-1 and TRBJ2-2; D is possibly TRBD1 (5 bases). CDR1 and CDR2 (germline): SGHRS, YFSETQ. This CDR3 region has 17 residues. V dropped 0 bases and J dropped 2 bases, with 14 bases sitting between them. CDR3 protein: CASSLGRAGFNTGELFF. The CDR3 nucleotides are TGCGCCAGCAGCTTGGGTAGGGCAGGGTTTAACACCGGGGAGCTGTTTTTT.

The chain carries TRBV19 and TRBJ2-1; tentative D call: TRBD1 (5 bases). V was trimmed by 9 bases and J by 6 bases, leaving 12 bases between them. The CDR3 runs 12 residues. Germline CDR1 and CDR2: LNHDA and SQIVND (reference sequence). This chain's CDR3 is CASQLGANEQFF. The CDR3 region has the DNA TGTGCCAGCCAGCTTGGGGCCAATGAGCAGTTCTTC.

V is TRBV9 and J is TRBJ2-2; maybe TRBD2 (6 bases). CDR1 and CDR2 from the germline V gene are SGDLS and YYNGEE. V lost 3 bases and J 3 bases, leaving 12 bases between the germline ends. The CDR3 runs to 15 residues. CDR3 loop: CASSARGADTGELFF. The CDR3 DNA sequence: TGTGCCAGCAGCGCGCGGGGAGCGGACACCGGGGAGCTGTTTTTT. Full variable domain (remainder filled in from reference TRBV9 and TRBJ2-2): DSGVTQTPKHLITATGQRVTLRCSPRSGDLSVYWYQQSLDQGLQFLIQYYNGEERAKGNILERFSAQQFPDLHSELNLSSLELGDSALYFCASSARGADTGELFFGEGSRLTVL.

The chain employs TRBV11-1 and TRBJ2-2, with 7 bases fitting TRBD1. CDR1 is SGHAT, CDR2 FQDESV, per germline (reference sequence). V shed 6 bases and J 4 bases; nucleotides not matched to a gene: 8. This CDR3 has 15 amino acids. CDR3 in amino acids: CASRPPGQLTGELFF. DNA of the CDR3: TGTGCCAGCAGACCTCCGGGACAGCTCACCGGGGAGCTGTTTTTT.

The rearrangement uses TRBV28 and TRBJ2-7, with 10 bases fitting TRBD2. The ends lost 5 bases at V and 3 bases at J; junction bases unmatched: 7. This CDR3 is 15 amino acids long. CDR1 and CDR2 (germline): MDHEN, SYDVKM. In nucleotides, the CDR3 is TGTGCCAGCAGTCCCCTGACTAGCGGGCTCTACGAGCAGTACTTC. As protein: CASSPLTSGLYEQYF.

This clone occurred a few times. The chain is built from TRBV5-4 and TRBJ2-7; weak D call: TRBD2 (6 bases). The CDR3 has 13 amino acids. Per the germline V gene, CDR1 is SGHNT and CDR2 is YYREEE (reference sequence). Trimming cost V 4 bases and J 5 bases, with 13 bases left between them. CDR3 region: CASSAGPGDEQYF. The CDR3, as DNA: TGTGCCAGCAGCGCCGGGCCGGGGGACGAGCAGTACTTC.

This chain links TRBV5-1 with TRBJ2-1; D may be TRBD2 (7 bases). The CDR3 consists of 13 residues. With 0 bases removed from V and 11 bases from J, the gap between germline ends came to 12 bases. Germline V CDR1 and CDR2: SGHRS, YFSETQ. The CDR3 reads CASSLDQRDKQFF. CDR3 sequence (DNA): TGCGCCAGCAGCTTGGACCAGCGGGACAAGCAGTTCTTC.

The V gene is TRBV11-2, the J gene TRBJ2-7, with D tentatively TRBD2 (6 bases). Trimming stripped 1 base from V and 3 bases from J, with 7 bases between. Germline CDR1 is SGHAT and CDR2 is FQNNGV. The CDR3 contains 13 residues. CDR3 residues: CASSLVGGYEQYF. The CDR3 DNA follows: TGTGCCAGCAGCTTAGTGGGGGGCTACGAGCAGTACTTC.

The chain employs TRBV28 and TRBJ2-3; 7 bases align to TRBD2. V gave up 7 bases and J gave up 4 bases; unmatched junction bases: 5. This CDR3 spans 13 amino acids. Germline CDR1 is MDHEN and CDR2 is SYDVKM. CDR3 in amino acids: CASILGGADTQYF. CDR3 nucleotides: TGTGCCAGCATCCTGGGGGGGGCAGATACGCAGTATTTT.

This clone has just a few counts. DNA for the CDR3: TGTGCCAGCACCGCCGGTCAGGGCAGCAATCAGCCCCAGCATTTT. Its protein product is CASTAGQGSNQPQHF. The rearrangement links TRBV6-5 to TRBJ1-5, with D perhaps matching TRBD1 (5 bases). Per the germline V gene, CDR1 is MNHEY and CDR2 is SVGAGI. V lost 7 bases to trimming and J lost 1 base, with 14 bases between them. CDR3 length: 15 amino acids.

The rearrangement links TRBV5-1 to TRBJ2-7, with D unresolved. Germline V gene lookup returns CDR1 SGHRS and CDR2 YFSETQ. The CDR3 contains 14 residues. V dropped 2 bases and J dropped 6 bases, with 15 bases sitting between them. As DNA, the CDR3 is TGCGCCAGCAGCTTTAAAATGGGCCCTGGCGAGCAGTACTTC. This gives the protein CASSFKMGPGEQYF.

This clone has a single count. The chain has TRBV2 and TRBJ1-6; a possible D gene is TRBD1 (6 bases). The CDR3 extends over 15 amino acids. The germline gives CDR1 SNHLY, CDR2 FYNNEI. Trimming took off 2 bases at V and 7 bases at J, with 12 bases between the two ends. The CDR3 is CASSELSRGNSPLHF. Here the CDR3 DNA reads TGTGCCAGCAGTGAACTCTCCAGGGGCAATTCACCCCTCCACTTT.

The sample holds one count of this clone. The rearrangement joins TRBV6-5 to TRBJ2-7; 11 bases match TRBD2. Trimming at V came to 6 bases and at J to 2 bases, leaving 6 bases not matched to a gene. This CDR3 has 15 amino acids. The germline V gene encodes CDR1 MNHEY and CDR2 SVGAGI. In DNA, the CDR3 is TGTGCCAGCAGCCCCGGGACTAGCGGAACCTACGAGCAGTACTTC. It is translated as CASSPGTSGTYEQYF.

V is TRBV6-1 and J is TRBJ2-3; 8 nucleotides match TRBD2. CDR3 length equals 14 residues. Looked up from germline, CDR1 is MNHNS and CDR2 is SASEGT. V lost 3 bases, J lost 4 bases, and 3 bases stayed unmatched. This chain's CDR3 is CASSDGLAADTQYF. CDR3 in DNA: TGTGCCAGCAGTGACGGACTAGCTGCAGATACGCAGTATTTT.

V usage is TRBV6-6 and J usage is TRBJ1-4; D call uncertain. Germline CDR1 MNHNY, CDR2 SVGAGI (reference sequence). The CDR3 has 11 amino acids. The ends were cut back, 11 bases at V and 5 bases at J, with 9 bases in the middle. The CDR3 spells CAAQSNEKLFF. The CDR3 DNA reads TGTGCCGCCCAGTCCAATGAAAAACTGTTTTTT.

This clone was seen only a few times. The chain couples TRBV30 to TRBJ2-3; D remains ambiguous. V was trimmed by 2 bases and J by 3 bases, leaving 15 bases between them. CDR1 and CDR2 (germline): GTSNPN, SVGIG (reference sequence). This CDR3 spans 15 amino acids. The CDR3 spells CAWSLLGRSTDTQYF. CDR3 nucleotides: TGTGCCTGGAGTTTGTTAGGCAGGTCAACAGATACGCAGTATTTT.

This clone was detected a few times. CDR3 region: CASRRGGRTDTQYF. CDR3 coding DNA: TGTGCCAGCAGACGGGGGGGCAGGACAGATACGCAGTATTTT. This chain links TRBV6-5 with TRBJ2-3, with TRBD2 matching 8 bases. J lost 3 bases, V lost 6 bases, and 5 bases had no gene match. Germline V CDR1 and CDR2: MNHEY, SVGAGI. The length of the CDR3 is 14 residues.

This clone showed up just a few times. The chain carries TRBV5-1 and TRBJ2-3, with 10 bases fitting TRBD1. This CDR3 spans 15 amino acids. Germline assignment: CDR1 SGHRS and CDR2 YFSETQ. The trim removed 5 bases at V and 3 bases at J, leaving 6 bases unmatched. CDR3 region: CASREGQGRTDTQYF. As DNA, the CDR3 is TGCGCCAGCAGGGAGGGACAGGGGCGAACAGATACGCAGTATTTT. Using reference TRBV5-1 and TRBJ2-3 for the parts outside the CDR3, the full variable domain is KAGVTQTPRYLIKTRGQQVTLSCSPISGHRSVSWYQQTPGQGLQFLFEYFSETQRNKGNFPGRFSGRQFSNSRSEMNVSTLELGDSALYLCASREGQGRTDTQYFGPGTRLTVL.

The sample holds a few counts of this clone. The chain combines TRBV12-2 with TRBJ2-2; the table's D call TRBD1 went unverified against the DNA. TRBV12-2 is an annotated pseudogene. The CDR3 totals 14 residues. DNA for the CDR3: TGTGCAAGTCGCTCCGACAGGAACACCGGGGAGCTGTTTTTT. Its protein is CASRSDRNTGELFF.

V is TRBV13 and J is TRBJ2-1; TRBD2 agrees at 13 bases. V was pared by 5 bases and J by 9 bases, with 7 bases of the junction left unmatched. This CDR3 region has 15 residues. Germline V gene sequence: CDR1 PRHDT, CDR2 FYEKMQ (reference sequence). The CDR3 coding sequence is TGTGCCAGCAGCCCAACTAGCGGGAGGGCCGGTGAGCAGTTCTTC. Its protein is CASSPTSGRAGEQFF.

This clone has only a few counts. The chain joins TRBV15 to TRBJ1-5, with D perhaps TRBD1 (6 bases). Trimming cost V 7 bases and J 4 bases, with 14 bases left between them. This CDR3 contains 14 residues. Looked up from germline, CDR1 is LNHNV and CDR2 is YYDKDF (reference sequence). CDR3: CATTSGQKNQPQHF. The CDR3 region has the DNA TGTGCCACCACCTCAGGACAGAAGAATCAGCCCCAGCATTTT.